Presented here are 8 T cell receptor beta chains from one specimen sequenced in a study of T-cell reconstitution after alpha-beta-depleted transplantation in children. Preparation of the TCRbeta library used unique molecular identifiers. From the PCR reads, TCRdb called clonotypes with MiXCR, one entry per CDR3 protein. The sample holds around 140,000 distinct CDR3 sequences, roughly 8.8% seen once. This specimen consisted of PBMCs, mostly from graft donor cells, obtained 180 days after TCRalphabeta/CD19-depleted stem cell transplant. Receptors were obtained from a female patient between 2 and 15 years old who had a stem cell transplant for congenital amegakaryocytic thrombocytopenia, so the T cells may come from the graft donor.

In its sample, this clonotype was seen many times. V and J are TRBV29-1 and TRBJ2-1; 7 positions agree with TRBD2. Germline V CDR1 and CDR2: SQVTM, ANQGSEA. Trimming removed 4 bases from V and 0 bases from J; junction bases left unmatched: 6. The CDR3 runs 15 residues. The CDR3 region has the DNA TGCAGCGTTGGGGCGGGAGTAGGCTCCTACAATGAGCAGTTCTTC. Amino acid sequence: CSVGAGVGSYNEQFF.

Ten or more counts support this clonotype. V gene TRBV5-1 combines with J gene TRBJ2-1, with 8 bases lining up with TRBD2. CDR1 SGHRS and CDR2 YFSETQ come from the germline V gene. V was pared by 7 bases and J by 0 bases, with 12 bases of the junction left unmatched. This CDR3 has 17 amino acids. This chain's CDR3 is CASVPGLGVSSYNEQFF. The CDR3, as DNA: TGCGCCAGCGTCCCGGGACTAGGGGTTAGCTCCTACAATGAGCAGTTCTTC.

This clonotype was picked up many times. This rearrangement joins TRBV27 to TRBJ2-7; D is uncertain. V was shortened by 4 bases and J by 2 bases, with 12 bases between the two germline ends. The germline V gene encodes CDR1 MNHEY and CDR2 SMNVEV (reference sequence). This CDR3 has 14 residues. CDR3 residues: CASSSLRRPYEQYF. DNA for the CDR3: TGTGCCAGCAGTTCCCTCCGACGGCCCTACGAGCAGTACTTC.

The table lists this clonotype with many counts. The chain has TRBV12-3 or TRBV12-4 and TRBJ1-6; D is possibly TRBD1 (6 bases). V gave up 7 bases and J gave up 1 base, with 11 bases separating them. This CDR3 is built from 15 residues. The CDR3 sequence: CASTRGASYNSPLHF. The CDR3 bases are TGTGCCAGCACCCGGGGGGCATCCTATAATTCACCCCTCCACTTT.

This clonotype was seen a handful of times. A much larger clonotype is one base distant, so this may be a read error. V and J are TRBV3-1 and TRBJ2-5; TRBD2 agrees at 12 bases. The germline V gene encodes CDR1 LGHDT and CDR2 YNNKEL (reference sequence). This CDR3 spans 18 amino acids. Here the CDR3 reads CASCHRLAGVRGQETQYF. The CDR3 nucleotides read TGTGCCAGCTGCCACCGACTAGCGGGAGTGAGGGGCCAAGAGACCCAGTACTTC.

This clonotype was picked up a small number of times. This sequence joins TRBV9 and TRBJ2-5; no clear D. From germline, CDR1 is SGDLS and CDR2 YYNGEE. The V end lost 0 bases, the J end lost 3 bases, and 3 bases lay between the germline ends. The CDR3 contains 12 residues. The CDR3 DNA is TGTGCCAGCAGCGTAGATAAAGAGACCCAGTACTTC. Protein product: CASSVDKETQYF.

This clonotype was picked up a small number of times. This chain connects TRBV5-1 to TRBJ2-7; tentative D call: TRBD2 (5 bases). The ends were cut back, 3 bases at V and 5 bases at J, with 12 bases in the middle. Germline V lookup: CDR1 SGHRS, CDR2 YFSETQ. There are 13 residues in the CDR3. CDR3 residues: CASSSLSGDEQYF. The CDR3 bases are TGCGCCAGCAGCTCCCTCAGCGGTGACGAGCAGTACTTC.

This clonotype was counted a few times. This rearrangement joins TRBV29-1 to TRBJ1-2, with D possibly TRBD1 on 5 matching bases. V was clipped by 1 base and J by 3 bases, with 15 bases between them. From germline, CDR1 is SQVTM and CDR2 ANQGSEA. This CDR3 comprises 15 residues. The CDR3 protein is CSVEVVDSMDYGYTF. The CDR3 DNA reads TGCAGCGTTGAAGTGGTCGACAGCATGGACTATGGCTACACCTTC.